This TCR beta chain was documented in a study of blood T cells in healthy people across ages. On the study more broadly: About one barcoded beta molecule per two T cells was captured by template switching. Overall study findings and caveats: In older individuals, TCR beta diversity per million T cells was lower, falling roughly linearly with age. In these data, TCR beta diversity tracked strongly with naive T cell percentage.

Many counts were recorded for this clonotype. The antigen remains unidentified. This CDR3 spans 16 amino acids. Germline V lookup: CDR1 MNHNS, CDR2 SASEGT. The V gene end was trimmed by 1 base and the J gene end by 6 bases; junction bases not matched to a gene: 4. A second PCR, run for roughly 7 to 12 cycles, used a sample-barcoded 5' primer plus a J-beta primer mix. TCRdb redid the calling of the 5' RACE reads with MiXCR, one entry per CDR3 protein. Of about 640,000 distinct CDR3 sequences listed, roughly 53% are singletons. The sequenced sample consisted of blood. The TCR was taken from a man aged 60 to 69 in good health. The rearrangement uses TRBV6-1 and TRBJ1-4; 11 bases are shared with TRBD1. Written as DNA, the CDR3 is TGTGCCAGCAGTGAAGGGCTGGGACAGGGGGATGAAAAACTGTTTTTT. This encodes CASSEGLGQGDEKLFF.